The 17 T cell receptor beta chains below all came from one sample that was sequenced in a study of T cells in Graves' hyperthyroidism and ophthalmopathy. TCR beta CDR3 regions were amplified from RNA. TCR CDR3 regions were first amplified by RT-PCR with HTBI primers. TCRdb re-analysed the multiplex PCR reads in MiXCR, keeping a single row per CDR3 protein. This sample yields 600,000 or so distinct CDR3 sequences, of which 14% are seen a single time; over 6% belongs to the top ten. Sequenced: blood. The source is a woman aged 18-30 years with Graves' ophthalmopathy.

This rearrangement joins TRBV30 to TRBJ2-1, with D uncertain. Trimming removed 2 bases from V and 8 bases from J, with 7 bases in between. This CDR3 is 11 amino acids long. Germline V gene sequence: CDR1 GTSNPN, CDR2 SVGIG (reference sequence). CDR3 amino acids: CAWSLADEQFF. CDR3 nucleotides: TGTGCCTGGAGTCTGGCGGATGAGCAGTTCTTC.

This clonotype was counted many times. The chain combines TRBV11-2 with TRBJ2-2; possible D gene TRBD1, 5 bases. Germline CDR1 and CDR2: SGHAT and FQNNGV. Trimming left V 1 base short and J 6 bases short, with 12 bases between. The CDR3 length is 15 residues. CDR3 sequence: CASSLARAYAGELFF. CDR3 coding DNA: TGTGCCAGCAGCTTAGCCAGGGCTTATGCCGGGGAGCTGTTTTTT.

The gene calls are TRBV11-3 and TRBJ2-3; 8 bases fit TRBD2. V lost 2 bases to trimming and J lost 3 bases; unmatched junction nucleotides: 7. Germline CDR1 reads SGHNT; CDR2 reads YENEEA. This CDR3 has 16 residues. The CDR3 sequence is CASSLRSGSGTDTQYF. CDR3 DNA: TGTGCCAGCAGCTTACGGAGCGGGAGTGGTACAGATACGCAGTATTTT.

V gene TRBV6-1 combines with J gene TRBJ2-1, with 16 bases fitting TRBD2. The CDR3 runs to 18 residues. Trimming took 5 bases from V and 7 from J; bases not matched to a gene: 11. Germline V CDR1 and CDR2: MNHNS, SASEGT. Here the CDR3 reads CASSTNSGTSGRGNEQFF. The CDR3 nucleotides read TGTGCCAGCAGTACCAACTCCGGGACTAGCGGGAGGGGGAATGAGCAGTTCTTC.

In this sample, this clonotype turned up many times. J is TRBJ2-7 and V is TRBV29-1; D perhaps matches TRBD2 (5 bases). Germline CDR1 reads SQVTM; CDR2 reads ANQGSEA. The V end lost 8 bases, the J end lost 2 bases, and 19 bases lay between the germline ends. This CDR3 has 14 amino acids. The CDR3 sequence is CSSLPGSRPYEQYF. CDR3 DNA: TGCAGCAGCCTGCCGGGATCCCGACCCTACGAGCAGTACTTC.

This clonotype appeared many times. The genes are TRBV28 and TRBJ2-5, with 7 positions matching TRBD1. This CDR3 comprises 14 residues. V gave up 6 bases and J gave up 5 bases; unmatched junction bases: 9. From germline, CDR1 is MDHEN and CDR2 SYDVKM. The CDR3 DNA follows: TGTGCCAGCAGCCTGGACAGGCCCCGGGAGACCCAGTACTTC. It is translated as CASSLDRPRETQYF.

The rearrangement joins TRBV7-6 to TRBJ1-3; possible D gene TRBD1, 5 bases. V shed 0 bases and J shed 3 bases, with 15 bases lying between them. Germline V gene sequence: CDR1 SGHVS, CDR2 FNYEAQ. CDR3 size: 17 residues. The CDR3 DNA reads TGTGCCAGCAGCTTAGCTTCTCGGGGGACGGATGGAAACACCATATATTTT. As protein: CASSLASRGTDGNTIYF. The complete variable domain, with remaining parts taken from reference TRBV7-6 and TRBJ1-3, reads GAGVSQSPRYKVTKRGQDVALRCDPISGHVSLYWYRQALGQGPEFLTYFNYEAQQDKSGLPNDRFSAERPEGSISTLTIQRTEQRDSAMYRCASSLASRGTDGNTIYFGEGSWLTVV.

The table lists this clonotype with many counts. J is TRBJ2-1 and V is TRBV2; 11 nucleotides agree with TRBD2. The J segment lost 6 bases and the V segment lost 6 bases, leaving 7 bases of the junction unmatched. Germline CDR1 and CDR2: SNHLY and FYNNEI. The CDR3 covers 15 residues. CDR3 sequence (DNA): TGTGCCAGCAGATCCGGGACTAGCGGATTCAATGAGCAGTTCTTC. Translation: CASRSGTSGFNEQFF.

This clonotype came up many times. The chain has TRBV6-2 or TRBV6-3 and TRBJ2-6, with TRBD1 matching 11 bases. V lost 9 bases to trimming and J lost 5 bases; unmatched junction nucleotides: 33. This CDR3 has 24 amino acids. Germline-derived CDR1 and CDR2 are MNHEY and SVGEGT. The CDR3 sequence: CARPGTGGVLGGSSTALRANVLTF. The DNA for the CDR3 is TGTGCCAGGCCCGGGACAGGGGGTGTTCTCGGCGGGAGTTCCACCGCTCTTCGGGCCAACGTCCTGACTTTC.

The sample holds many counts of this clonotype. The V call is TRBV29-1, the J call TRBJ1-1; D call uncertain. Germline assignment: CDR1 SQVTM and CDR2 ANQGSEA. This CDR3 comprises 13 residues. The V gene lost 3 bases and the J gene lost 1 base, with 9 bases spanning the gap. The CDR3: CSVDARGNTEAFF. The CDR3 nucleotides read TGCAGCGTTGATGCTCGGGGGAACACTGAAGCTTTCTTT.

Details on this clonotype: A read error is possible here, since a much larger clone lies one base away. The CDR3 end shows no conserved phenylalanine or tryptophan, and so a read error is likely. V gene TRBV7-4 combines with J gene TRBJ2-7, with TRBD1 identical over 8 bases. Trimming removed 3 bases from V and 1 base from J; junction bases left unmatched: 14. In germline, CDR1 is SGHVT, CDR2 SQSDAQ. CDR3 length: 18 amino acids. The CDR3 DNA is TGTGCCAGCAGCTTCGTTATCCTCGGACAGGGCATTTCCTACGAGCAGTACCTC. Translation: CASSFVILGQGISYEQYL.

The chain links TRBV27 to TRBJ2-7; perhaps TRBD1 as D (6 bases). The germline CDR1 and CDR2 sequences are MNHEY and SMNVEV (reference sequence). Trimming cost V 6 bases and J 1 base, with 13 bases left between them. This CDR3 has 14 residues. Here the CDR3 DNA reads TGTGCCAGCAGAACACAGGGATTTTCCTACGAGCAGTACTTC. This translates into CASRTQGFSYEQYF.

This clonotype was detected many times. The rearrangement uses TRBV28 and TRBJ1-2; TRBD1 matches 7 bases. The CDR3 is 13 residues long. The germline V gene has CDR1 MDHEN and CDR2 SYDVKM. The ends lost 6 bases at V and 7 bases at J; junction bases unmatched: 8. CDR3 nucleotide sequence: TGTGCCAGCAGAAACAGGGGCCGCACTGGCTACACCTTC. Translated: CASRNRGRTGYTF.

There are many counts of this clonotype. The chain employs TRBV2 and TRBJ2-1; D could derive from TRBD1 or TRBD2 (5 bases each). This CDR3 spans 13 amino acids. Trimming removed 5 bases at V and 6 bases at J, with 11 bases between. The germline gives CDR1 SNHLY, CDR2 FYNNEI. The CDR3 loop reads CASSMRGVNEQFF. The CDR3 DNA sequence: TGTGCCAGCAGTATGAGAGGGGTCAATGAGCAGTTCTTC.

Of note for this clonotype: A much larger clone differs by one base, so this may be a read error. In DNA, the CDR3 is TGTACCAGCAGGACGACAGGGAGGAACACTGAAGCTTTCTTT. Translation: CTSRTTGRNTEAFF. The gene calls are TRBV7-3 and TRBJ1-1; TRBD1 aligns across 7 bases. Germline V CDR1 and CDR2: SGHTA, FQGTGA. This CDR3 has 14 residues. The full variable domain, its missing parts supplied by reference TRBV7-3 and TRBJ1-1, is GAGVSQTPSNKVTEKGKYVELRCDPISGHTALYWYRQSLGQGPEFLIYFQGTGAADDSGLPNDRFFAVRPEGSVSTLKIQRTERGDSAVYLCTSRTTGRNTEAFFGQGTRLTVV.

The table lists this clonotype with a few counts. The genes are TRBV18 and TRBJ1-1; 9 bases fit TRBD1. Germline lookup yields CDR1 KGHSH and CDR2 LQKENI. The CDR3 runs 15 residues. The ends lost 3 bases at V and 5 bases at J; junction bases unmatched: 7. The CDR3: CASSPGQGVWTEAFF. The CDR3 nucleotides read TGTGCCAGCTCACCGGGACAGGGAGTTTGGACTGAAGCTTTCTTT.

This clonotype was counted ten times or more. The V call is TRBV29-1, the J call TRBJ2-1, with 8 nucleotides matching TRBD1. J was trimmed by 4 bases and V by 4 bases; bases with no gene match: 12. CDR1 is SQVTM, CDR2 ANQGSEA, per germline. This CDR3 comprises 16 residues. CDR3: CSVVRPGGPHYNEQFF. The CDR3 region has the DNA TGCAGCGTTGTACGTCCAGGGGGCCCTCATTACAATGAGCAGTTCTTC.